This T cell receptor (beta chain) was captured by sequencing in a study of T-cell memory formation after mild COVID-19. One entry per CDR3 protein results from TCRdb running MiXCR on the 5' RACE reads. The sample lists hundreds of thousands of distinct CDR3 sequences, around 17% occurring once. Germline assignment: CDR1 MNHEY and CDR2 SVGAGI. The CDR3 spans 16 residues. Trimming pared 2 bases from V and 3 bases from J, leaving 17 bases between. The sample consisted of PBMCs or a T cell subset sorted from them (not recorded which). The J gene is TRBJ2-7, the V gene TRBV6-5; D might be TRBD2 (5 bases). The sequence derives from an adult woman who had mild COVID-19 (a few samples of this study predate the infection). Cell type and time point are not known. CDR3 sequence: CASSYRETGSRYEQYF. For the CDR3, the DNA is TGTGCCAGCAGTTACAGGGAGACGGGGAGCCGCTACGAGCAGTACTTC.